The clone carrying this TCR beta chain was seen many times. What it binds is not known. These data come from a study of T cells in Graves' hyperthyroidism and ophthalmopathy. The CDR3 is 13 residues long. V lost 6 bases to trimming and J lost 3 bases; unmatched junction nucleotides: 5. The V gene's germline CDR1 is SNHLY and CDR2 FYNNEI. Overall study findings and caveats: Blood samples included most of the expanded thyroid clonotypes exceeding 0.001.

The investigators amplified TCR beta CDR3 regions from RNA transcripts. First-round RT-PCR of the TCR CDR3 relied on the HTBI primer set. TCRdb re-derived calls from the multiplex PCR reads in MiXCR, one entry per CDR3 protein. Of roughly 420,000 distinct CDR3 sequences in the sample, roughly an eighth are singletons; the top ten hold about 5%. The TCR sequence derives from a woman aged 18-29 years with Graves' hyperthyroidism. This chain uses TRBV2 with TRBJ2-7, with 7 bases lining up with TRBD1. Sequenced sample: blood. Here the CDR3 reads CASSVRQGYEQYF. In DNA, the CDR3 is TGTGCCAGCAGCGTTAGACAGGGCTACGAGCAGTACTTC. The full variable domain, completed using reference TRBV2 and TRBJ2-7, is EPEVTQTPSHQVTQMGQEVILRCVPISNHLYFYWYRQILGQKVEFLVSFYNNEISEKSEIFDDQFSVERPDGSNFTLKIRSTKLEDSAMYFCASSVRQGYEQYFGPGTRLTVT.